This TCR beta chain is drawn from a study of beta chain features in type 1 diabetes. The study, taken as a whole, reports: For patients, the naive, central memory and Treg TCRB repertoires appeared more alike than for healthy donors.

As every portion of the isolated RNA was reverse transcribed, the sequencing read expressed TCRB transcripts. Data came from immunoSEQ multiplex PCR; TCRdb stores just in-frame clones and leaves some out. Found here are 120,000 to 150,000 clones, roughly 10% of them singletons; the top ten hold roughly 1.4%. CD4+ naive, central memory, regulatory and stem cell-like memory cells were sorted via CD45RO/CCR7/CD25/CD127/CD95/CD27. V lost 2 bases, J lost 2 bases, and 0 bases stayed unmatched. Germline V gene sequence: CDR1 SGHTA, CDR2 FQGTGA. The CDR3 covers 14 residues. Concerning this clone: Antigen: not known.

The chain is built from TRBV7-3 and TRBJ2-7, with 10 bases matching TRBD1. The origin of this receptor is a man between 18 and 29 years old in good health. Sequenced material: naive CD4+ T cells from blood. Here the CDR3 reads CASSLDRGPYEQYF. The CDR3 nucleotides are TGTGCCAGCAGCTTAGACAGGGGGCCCTACGAGCAGTACTTC.